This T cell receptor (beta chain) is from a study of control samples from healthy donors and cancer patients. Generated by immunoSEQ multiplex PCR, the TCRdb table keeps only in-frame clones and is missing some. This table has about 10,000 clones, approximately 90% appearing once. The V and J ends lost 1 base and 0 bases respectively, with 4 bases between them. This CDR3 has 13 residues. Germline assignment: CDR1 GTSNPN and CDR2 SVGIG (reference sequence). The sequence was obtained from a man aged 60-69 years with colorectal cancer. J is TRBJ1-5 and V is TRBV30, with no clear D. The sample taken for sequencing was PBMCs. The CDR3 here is CAWSANSNQPQHF. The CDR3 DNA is TGTGCCTGGAGTGCTAATAGCAATCAGCCCCAGCATTTT.